This T cell receptor beta chain was documented in a study of blood T cell repertoires in COVID-19. About the study: The cDNA or gDNA used as material had been derived from T cells, B-cell-depleted T cells, or PBMCs.

Produced via immunoSEQ multiplex PCR; TCRdb's table is partial and in-frame only. The sample carries approximately 280,000 clones, roughly 80% recorded once. V lost 2 bases and J lost 4, with 8 bases in between. This CDR3 is built from 14 residues. CDR1 and CDR2 from the germline V gene are MNHEY and SMNVEV (reference sequence). This chain uses TRBV27 with TRBJ2-2, with unresolved D. Material for sequencing was PBMCs or T cells enriched from blood (not recorded which). This clonotype was sampled from a man between 35 and 55 years old who had been exposed to COVID-19. DNA for the CDR3: TGTGCCAGCAGTTTACAGGCAACCACCGGGGAGCTGTTTTTT. Its protein is CASSLQATTGELFF.